The clone carrying this TCR beta chain was seen more than once but under ten times. The sample originates from a study of T cells in Graves' hyperthyroidism and ophthalmopathy. Study-wide background: Peripheral blood was secured at the point of initial diagnosis, before any treatment.

V was cut by 5 bases and J by 3 bases, with 11 bases left in between. Germline V gene sequence: CDR1 MNHEY, CDR2 SMNVEV (reference sequence). This CDR3 region has 14 residues. Amplified regions were TCR beta CDR3 sequences from RNA transcripts. Initially, a first-round RT-PCR of the TCR CDR3 employed the HTBI primer set. TCRdb reprocessed the multiplex PCR reads via MiXCR and lists one record per CDR3 protein. The sample yields roughly 300,000 distinct CDR3 sequences, roughly 14% seen once. Lactation, pregnancy, other autoimmune disease or uncontrolled infection led to exclusion of patients. The PBMCs had their origin in 10 ml of fresh peripheral blood.

The specimen was blood. This clonotype was obtained from a woman under 40 with Graves' hyperthyroidism. The chain links TRBV27 to TRBJ1-5; D gene uncertain. The CDR3 bases are TGTGCCAGCAGTCTTCAGACGCCCAATCAGCCCCAGCATTTT. It codes for CASSLQTPNQPQHF.